This TCR beta chain is drawn from a study of monozygotic twins with inflammatory bowel disease. TCRdb re-analyzed the 5' RACE reads; it lists each CDR3 protein once, without DNA. The listing contains about 420,000 distinct CDR3 sequences. The V gene's germline CDR1 is SGHVS and CDR2 FQNEAQ. The CDR3 totals 17 residues. The V call is TRBV7-8, the J call TRBJ1-2. The sequenced sample consisted of blood. The sequence came from a human donor with ulcerative colitis or Crohn's disease, or a healthy co-twin of an affected twin (not recorded which). CDR3 region: CASSPRPLGQNNYGYTF.